Listed below are T cell receptor beta chains from one sample, sequenced in a study of blood T cell repertoires in COVID-19. Profiling relied on immunoSEQ multiplex PCR, and the TCRdb table lists in-frame clones only, not all of them. The table has about 210,000 clones, about 85% seen once. Sequenced sample: peripheral blood. The receptors shown here come from a woman older than 75 with acute or convalescent COVID-19. Each CDR3 is given with its conserved first and last residue. D genes are given only for firm matches. Only some rows state a clone size, as once, few, many or a class for expanded clones.

v_gene: TRBV7-2; j_gene: TRBJ2-1; abundance: -; d_gene: -; CDR3aa: CASSFSREYNEQFF; CDR3nt: TGTGCCAGCAGCTTCTCCCGGGAGTACAATGAGCAGTTCTTC
v_gene: TRBV2; j_gene: TRBJ2-1; abundance: few; d_gene: -; CDR3aa: CASGGRGGPYNEQFF; CDR3nt: TGTGCCAGCGGAGGGAGGGGGGGCCCCTACAATGAGCAGTTCTTC
v_gene: TRBV7-8; j_gene: TRBJ1-2; abundance: once; d_gene: -; CDR3aa: CASSQQSSNYGYTF; CDR3nt: TGTGCCAGCAGCCAGCAATCAAGTAACTATGGCTACACCTTC
v_gene: TRBV7-2; j_gene: TRBJ1-2; abundance: -; d_gene: TRBD1; CDR3aa: CASSGWTGLNYGYTF; CDR3nt: TGTGCCAGCAGCGGCTGGACAGGTCTTAACTATGGCTACACCTTC
v_gene: TRBV5-8; j_gene: TRBJ2-1; abundance: -; d_gene: TRBD2; CDR3aa: CASSPGGAGYNEQFF; CDR3nt: TGTGCCAGCAGCCCCGGGGGAGCGGGATACAATGAGCAGTTCTTC
v_gene: TRBV11-2; j_gene: TRBJ1-2; abundance: -; d_gene: -; CDR3aa: CASSLGAGLNYGYTF; CDR3nt: TGTGCCAGCAGCCTAGGGGCGGGACTAAACTATGGCTACACCTTC
v_gene: TRBV6-5; j_gene: TRBJ1-1; abundance: -; d_gene: -; CDR3aa: CASSRPGNTEAFF; CDR3nt: TGTGCCAGCAGTCGCCCAGGGAACACTGAAGCTTTCTTT
v_gene: TRBV2; j_gene: TRBJ1-6; abundance: -; d_gene: -; CDR3aa: CASSDSVYSPLHF; CDR3nt: TGTGCCAGCAGTGATTCGGTTTATTCACCCCTCCACTTT
v_gene: TRBV27; j_gene: TRBJ1-2; abundance: -; d_gene: TRBD1; CDR3aa: CASSLYRGDGYTF; CDR3nt: TGTGCCAGCAGTTTGTACAGGGGAGACGGCTACACCTTC
v_gene: TRBV5-1; j_gene: TRBJ2-3; abundance: -; d_gene: -; CDR3aa: CASSSPGDDTQYF; CDR3nt: TGCGCCAGCAGCTCGCCGGGGGATGATACGCAGTATTTT
v_gene: TRBV4-3; j_gene: TRBJ1-3; abundance: -; d_gene: -; CDR3aa: CASSPLGQLSGNTIYF; CDR3nt: TGCGCCAGCAGCCCCCTTGGACAGCTCTCTGGAAACACCATATATTTT
v_gene: TRBV5-1; j_gene: TRBJ2-7; abundance: -; d_gene: TRBD1; CDR3aa: CASSLPTGALGEQYF; CDR3nt: TGCGCCAGCAGCTTACCGACAGGGGCTTTGGGAGAGCAGTACTTC
v_gene: TRBV24-1; j_gene: TRBJ2-5; abundance: -; d_gene: -; CDR3aa: CATSAGQQETQYF; CDR3nt: TGTGCCACCAGTGCTGGACAGCAAGAGACCCAGTACTTC
v_gene: TRBV6-2/TRBV6-3; j_gene: TRBJ1-2; abundance: -; d_gene: -; CDR3aa: CASSYAAVVSGYTF; CDR3nt: TGTGCCAGCAGTTACGCCGCGGTTGTAAGTGGCTACACCTTC
v_gene: TRBV10-3; j_gene: TRBJ2-7; abundance: -; d_gene: TRBD1; CDR3aa: CAISDQDRGGYEQYF; CDR3nt: TGTGCCATCAGTGACCAGGACAGGGGAGGATACGAGCAGTACTTC
v_gene: TRBV5-1; j_gene: TRBJ1-2; abundance: -; d_gene: -; CDR3aa: CASSLDGRGIVGYTF; CDR3nt: TGCGCCAGCAGCTTGGATGGCAGGGGCATCGTTGGCTACACCTTC
v_gene: TRBV7-2; j_gene: TRBJ1-6; abundance: -; d_gene: TRBD1; CDR3aa: CASSLVFGTAYSPLHF; CDR3nt: TGTGCCAGCAGCTTAGTTTTTGGGACAGCTTATTCACCCCTCCACTTT
v_gene: TRBV12-5; j_gene: TRBJ2-3; abundance: once; d_gene: TRBD1; CDR3aa: CASGSGQAPSDTQYF; CDR3nt: TGTGCTAGTGGTTCCGGACAGGCACCATCGGATACGCAGTATTTT
v_gene: TRBV19; j_gene: TRBJ1-5; abundance: -; d_gene: TRBD1; CDR3aa: CASSPTNTGGVQPQHF; CDR3nt: TGTGCCAGTAGCCCGACGAATACAGGGGGTGTCCAGCCCCAGCATTTT
v_gene: TRBV28; j_gene: TRBJ1-4; abundance: once; d_gene: TRBD1; CDR3aa: CASSFVQGIANEKLFF; CDR3nt: TGTGCCAGCAGTTTTGTACAGGGGATAGCTAATGAAAAACTGTTTTTT
v_gene: TRBV5-1; j_gene: TRBJ2-5; abundance: -; d_gene: -; CDR3aa: CASQSGLARGETQYF; CDR3nt: TGCGCCAGTCAAAGCGGACTCGCAAGGGGGGAGACCCAGTACTTC
v_gene: TRBV18; j_gene: TRBJ1-1; abundance: -; d_gene: -; CDR3aa: CASHRNTEAFF; CDR3nt: TGTGCCAGCCACAGAAACACTGAAGCTTTCTTT
v_gene: TRBV3-1/TRBV3-2; j_gene: TRBJ1-3; abundance: -; d_gene: -; CDR3aa: CASSLPVGNTIYF; CDR3nt: TGTGCCAGCAGCCTTCCTGTCGGAAACACCATATATTTT
v_gene: TRBV6-5; j_gene: TRBJ1-4; abundance: -; d_gene: -; CDR3aa: CASSNGGATNEKLFF; CDR3nt: TGTGCCAGCAGTAACGGGGGGGCAACTAATGAAAAACTGTTTTTT